These 2 T cell receptor beta chains came from one sample sequenced in a study of blood T cell repertoires in COVID-19. Produced via immunoSEQ multiplex PCR; TCRdb's table is partial and in-frame only. This sample has approximately 98,000 clones; about four fifths occur once, and the top ten carry more than 3.5%. Sequenced material: peripheral blood. The receptors derive from a woman in her seventies with acute or convalescent COVID-19.

This clone was seen just once. This chain uses TRBV7-7 with TRBJ2-4; D remains unclear. The CDR3 is 15 residues long. The germline V gene has CDR1 SSHAT and CDR2 FNYEAQ (reference sequence). CDR3 loop: CASPHGDLAKNIQYF. The CDR3 DNA is TGTGCTAGCCCTCACGGAGACTTAGCCAAAAACATTCAGTACTTC. Full variable domain (outside the CDR3, taken from reference TRBV7-7 and TRBJ2-4): GAGVSQSPRYKVTKRGQDVTLRCDPISSHATLYWYQQALGQGPEFLTYFNYEAQPDKSGLPSDRFSAERPEGSISTLTIQRTEQRDSAMYRCASPHGDLAKNIQYFGAGTRLSVL.

V and J are TRBV30 and TRBJ1-4, with TRBD1 matching over 7 bases. The CDR3 is made up of 14 amino acids. With 3 bases clipped from V and 7 bases from J, the junction kept 8 bases outside the gene matches. Germline assignment: CDR1 GTSNPN and CDR2 SVGIG (reference sequence). The CDR3 sequence: CAWSVQGSVEKLFF. The CDR3 DNA follows: TGTGCCTGGAGCGTACAGGGGTCGGTTGAAAAACTGTTTTTT.